These 18 T cell receptor beta chains share one sample of origin, sequenced in a study of brain T cells in children with intractable seizures. Time point of the sample: blood from clinic visit 5 months post-surgery; TSC patient then seizure free. Sequencing used immunoSEQ multiplex PCR; TCRdb keeps in-frame clones, though not all of them. This sample yields around 340,000 clones, of which over 90% are seen a single time; 5% to 7% belongs to the top ten. The input for sequencing was peripheral blood, taken more than 4 months after surgery. The receptors originated from a boy younger than two with tuberous sclerosis and intractable seizures.

CDR3 nucleotide sequence: TGTGCCAGCAGCTGGACGGGACATCCCCAAGAGACCCAGTACTTC. This sequence encodes CASSWTGHPQETQYF. The chain combines TRBV7-9 with TRBJ2-5, with D maybe TRBD1 (6 bases). Germline V CDR1 and CDR2: SEHNR, FQNEAQ (reference sequence). The CDR3 is 15 residues long. V was pared by 4 bases and J by 1 base, with 13 bases between. The whole variable domain, filled in from reference TRBV7-9 and TRBJ2-5, reads DTGVSQNPRHKITKRGQNVTFRCDPISEHNRLYWYRQTLGQGPEFLTYFQNEAQLEKSRLLSDRFSAERPKGSFSTLEIQRTEQGDSAMYLCASSWTGHPQETQYFGPGTRLLVL.

This chain links TRBV10-3 with TRBJ2-5, with D perhaps given as TRBD1 or TRBD2 (5 bases each). This CDR3 region has 13 residues. From germline, CDR1 is ENHRY and CDR2 SYGVKD. V lost 6 bases to trimming and J lost 1 base, with 9 bases between them. CDR3 protein: CAIRTGTQETQYF. In DNA form, the CDR3 reads TGTGCCATCAGGACCGGGACCCAAGAGACCCAGTACTTC.

The chain is built from TRBV7-6 and TRBJ2-3; 9 bases are shared with TRBD2. Unmatched junction bases numbered 5, after V lost 0 bases and J lost 1 base. The CDR3 is 17 amino acids. The germline CDR1 and CDR2 sequences are SGHVS and FNYEAQ. For the CDR3, the DNA is TGTGCCAGCAGCTTAGCGGAGCGGGGGGCTCGCACAGATACGCAGTATTTT. It codes for CASSLAERGARTDTQYF.

This sequence joins TRBV29-1 and TRBJ2-2; D is possibly TRBD1 or TRBD2 (5 bases each). Germline CDR1 is SQVTM and CDR2 is ANQGSEA. The V end lost 4 bases, the J end lost 2 bases, and 11 bases lay between the germline ends. This CDR3 has 14 amino acids. The DNA of the CDR3 is TGCAGCGTTGGGGGGAATCGAAACACCGGGGAGCTGTTTTTT. It specifies CSVGGNRNTGELFF.

V and J are TRBV19 and TRBJ1-5; perhaps TRBD1 as D (5 bases). Trimming pared 4 bases from V and 2 bases from J, leaving 12 bases between. Germline V gene data show CDR1 as LNHDA and CDR2 as SQIVND (reference sequence). The CDR3 has 15 amino acids. The CDR3: CASSTDQGGNQPQHF. In nucleotides, the CDR3 is TGTGCCAGTAGTACAGATCAGGGAGGCAATCAGCCCCAGCATTTT.

This chain uses TRBV7-9 with TRBJ2-7; 7 bases are shared with TRBD1. Germline CDR1 and CDR2: SEHNR and FQNEAQ (reference sequence). The CDR3 totals 14 residues. With V trimmed by 1 base and J by 6 bases, 6 bases remained unmatched. The CDR3 loop reads CASSLGDSLREQYF. Written as DNA, the CDR3 is TGTGCCAGCAGCTTAGGGGACAGTCTGCGCGAGCAGTACTTC.

V usage is TRBV7-9 and J usage is TRBJ1-4; no firm D call. Trimming took off 6 bases at V and 6 bases at J, with 11 bases between the two ends. The CDR3 runs to 13 residues. CDR1 and CDR2 from the germline V gene are SEHNR and FQNEAQ (reference sequence). This chain's CDR3 is CASSSGGDEKLFF. The CDR3, as DNA: TGTGCCAGCAGTTCGGGTGGGGATGAAAAACTGTTTTTT.

This clone has a handful of counts. V gene TRBV2 combines with J gene TRBJ1-6, with 7 bases matching TRBD1. After removal of 4 bases from V and 10 bases from J, the junction contained 13 bases not matched to a gene. The length of the CDR3 is 16 residues. Germline values: CDR1 SNHLY, CDR2 FYNNEI. The CDR3 is CASSGGLQGRRSPLHF. CDR3 DNA: TGTGCCAGCAGTGGGGGTCTACAGGGGCGGAGGTCACCCCTCCACTTT. Supplemented by reference TRBV2 and TRBJ1-6, the full variable domain reads EPEVTQTPSHQVTQMGQEVILRCVPISNHLYFYWYRQILGQKVEFLVSFYNNEISEKSEIFDDQFSVERPDGSNFTLKIRSTKLEDSAMYFCASSGGLQGRRSPLHFGNGTRLTVT.

In this sample, this clone turned up a few times. The genes are TRBV29-1 and TRBJ2-2, with D tentatively TRBD1 (6 bases). The CDR3 sequence is 13 residues long. The V and J ends lost 7 bases and 2 bases respectively, with 11 bases between them. CDR1 is SQVTM and CDR2 is ANQGSEA in the germline V gene. CDR3 sequence: CSAEQGNTGELFF. The CDR3 bases are TGCAGCGCGGAACAGGGAAACACCGGGGAGCTGTTTTTT.

The J gene is TRBJ2-7, the V gene TRBV10-2, with D unresolved. The germline gives CDR1 WSHSY, CDR2 SAAADI. CDR3 length: 13 amino acids. V was cut by 4 bases and J by 3 bases, with 10 bases left in between. The DNA of the CDR3 is TGCGCCAGCAGTGGGGATAGCCGCTACGAGCAGTACTTC. Translation gives CASSGDSRYEQYF.

In its sample, this clone was seen once. V is TRBV2 and J is TRBJ1-1, with 9 bases matching TRBD1. V shed 6 bases and J 5 bases; nucleotides not matched to a gene: 7. This CDR3 comprises 14 residues. CDR1 is SNHLY and CDR2 is FYNNEI in the germline V gene. CDR3 nucleotide sequence: TGTGCCAGCAGGGCGTACAGGGGGCAAACTGAAGCTTTCTTT. This encodes CASRAYRGQTEAFF.

The rearrangement links TRBV5-1 to TRBJ1-6; no clear D gene. The CDR3 consists of 13 residues. Trimming cost V 0 bases and J 7 bases, with 5 bases left between them. Germline CDR1 is SGHRS and CDR2 is YFSETQ. The CDR3 DNA is TGCGCCAGCAGCTTGGGGTCGAATTCACCCCTCCACTTT. This translates into CASSLGSNSPLHF.

The V and J genes are TRBV7-9 and TRBJ2-7; maybe TRBD1 (5 bases). The CDR3 loop spans 14 amino acids. Germline CDR1 SEHNR, CDR2 FQNEAQ (reference sequence). Trimming shortened V by 8 bases and J by 2 bases, and 16 bases separated the two germline ends. In DNA, the CDR3 is TGTGCCAGCTCCCACCGAGACAGCCCCTACGAGCAGTACTTC. Protein sequence: CASSHRDSPYEQYF.

The J gene is TRBJ2-1, the V gene TRBV5-1; 9 bases align to TRBD2. The CDR3 has 21 amino acids. Germline values: CDR1 SGHRS, CDR2 YFSETQ. V lost 2 bases and J lost 0; bases outside the gene matches: 18. The CDR3 loop reads CASSLAGGTSWAPSSYNEQFF. Here the CDR3 DNA reads TGCGCCAGCAGCTTAGCGGGAGGAACCTCCTGGGCCCCCAGCTCCTACAATGAGCAGTTCTTC.

The chain is built from TRBV6-5 and TRBJ1-2; the match to TRBD1 covers 10 bases. The CDR3 is 13 amino acids. J gave up 5 bases and V 4 bases, and 1 base lay outside the gene matches. Germline V gene data show CDR1 as MNHEY and CDR2 as SVGAGI. CDR3 in amino acids: CASSSGQGYGYTF. CDR3 coding DNA: TGTGCCAGCAGTTCGGGACAGGGGTATGGCTACACCTTC.

The gene calls are TRBV19 and TRBJ2-2; D possibly matches TRBD1 or TRBD2 (5 bases each). CDR3 length equals 13 residues. Germline V gives CDR1 LNHDA, CDR2 SQIVND (reference sequence). Trimming pared 3 bases from V and 8 bases from J, leaving 10 bases between. In DNA, the CDR3 is TGTGCCAGTAGTATGGGACCGGCGGGGGAGCTGTTTTTT. It yields the protein CASSMGPAGELFF.

The chain uses TRBV7-9 and TRBJ1-1, with D unclear. Trimming shortened V by 3 bases and J by 4 bases, and 6 bases separated the two germline ends. From germline, CDR1 is SEHNR and CDR2 FQNEAQ (reference sequence). This CDR3 region has 12 residues. The CDR3 DNA reads TGTGCCAGCAGCTTCCATGGCACTGAAGCTTTCTTT. Its translation is CASSFHGTEAFF.

The V gene is TRBV6-4, the J gene TRBJ2-3; no firm D call. There are 13 residues in the CDR3. Germline V gene lookup returns CDR1 MRHNA and CDR2 SNTAGT. The V gene lost 6 bases and the J gene lost 6 bases, with 13 bases spanning the gap. CDR3 nucleotide sequence: TGTGCCAGCAGCCTTTGGGCAGCGGATACGCAGTATTTT. Protein: CASSLWAADTQYF.